This TCR beta chain emerged from a study of blood T cell repertoires in COVID-19. Study-level background: T cells, B-cell-depleted T cells, or PBMCs supplied cDNA or gDNA.

Per the germline V gene, CDR1 is SGDLS and CDR2 is YYNGEE. Trimming left V 3 bases short and J 3 bases short, with 10 bases between. This CDR3 is built from 13 residues. Clones were sequenced by immunoSEQ multiplex PCR, and TCRdb holds only the in-frame ones, with some missing. The table includes some 110,000 clones, over 60% detected once. The genes are TRBV9 and TRBJ2-7, with TRBD1 as a possible D gene (6 bases). The TCR was taken from a man aged 70 or older with acute or convalescent COVID-19. The sequencing sample was made of peripheral blood. CDR3 nucleotide sequence: TGTGCCAGCAGCGCAGGGGTAGGCTACGAGCAGTACTTC. Translation: CASSAGVGYEQYF.